These 18 T cell receptor beta chains came from one sample sequenced in a study of T cell responses to AZD1222 COVID-19 vaccine. Profiling relied on immunoSEQ multiplex PCR, and the TCRdb table lists in-frame clones only, not all of them. The table has approximately 140,000 clones, around 90% seen once. Sequenced material: peripheral blood, taken 28 days after the second dose of the MenACWY control vaccine. These receptors all stem from an adult who received the MenACWY meningococcal vaccine as a control.

The chain recombines TRBV7-2 with TRBJ1-5; D ambiguous. Trimming removed 1 base from V and 1 base from J, with 8 bases in between. Germline CDR1 and CDR2: SGHTA and FQGNSA. The CDR3 runs 15 residues. The CDR3 loop reads CASSLEGSSNQPQHF. The CDR3 DNA reads as TGTGCCAGCAGCTTAGAAGGGTCGAGCAATCAGCCCCAGCATTTT.

The chain links TRBV6-5 to TRBJ1-5; D possibly corresponds to TRBD1 (5 bases). V lost 5 bases and J lost 2, with 7 bases in between. From germline, CDR1 is MNHEY and CDR2 SVGAGI. This CDR3 has 13 residues. Here the CDR3 reads CASSLQGNQPQHF. The CDR3 DNA reads as TGTGCCAGCAGTCTACAGGGCAATCAGCCCCAGCATTTT.

The V call is TRBV5-1, the J call TRBJ2-4; D is unclear. This CDR3 is 12 amino acids long. V gave up 4 bases and J gave up 7 bases, with 9 bases separating them. Germline V lookup: CDR1 SGHRS, CDR2 YFSETQ. The CDR3 reads CASSLGFNIQYF. DNA for the CDR3: TGCGCCAGCAGCCTTGGTTTCAACATTCAGTACTTC.

J is TRBJ2-3 and V is TRBV7-2, with D unresolved. Trimming removed 0 bases at V and 6 bases at J, with 7 bases between. Looked up from germline, CDR1 is SGHTA and CDR2 is FQGNSA. The CDR3 runs to 13 residues. Here the CDR3 DNA reads TGTGCCAGCAGCTTAGCACAGCCGGATACGCAGTATTTT. Encoded protein: CASSLAQPDTQYF.

V gene TRBV6-2 or TRBV6-3 combines with J gene TRBJ2-7, with 10 bases matching TRBD2. V was clipped by 6 bases and J by 1 base; unmatched bases: 15. Per the germline V gene, CDR1 is MNHEY and CDR2 is SVGEGT. The CDR3 loop spans 18 amino acids. CDR3 protein: CASRPAGTSAPTSYEQYF. The CDR3 bases are TGTGCCAGCAGACCTGCCGGGACTAGCGCACCAACGTCCTACGAGCAGTACTTC.

V usage is TRBV10-1 and J usage is TRBJ2-2, with TRBD2 identical over 8 bases. V dropped 2 bases and J dropped 7; count of bases not matched to a gene: 6. This CDR3 comprises 15 residues. Per germline, CDR1 WNHNN and CDR2 SYGVQD (reference sequence). The CDR3 sequence is CASSEAAGANGELFF. CDR3 sequence (DNA): TGCGCCAGCAGTGAGGCAGCGGGAGCGAACGGGGAGCTGTTTTTT.

This clone came up once. The V and J genes are TRBV7-8 and TRBJ1-2; TRBD1 matches 7 bases. Germline-derived CDR1 and CDR2 are SGHVS and FQNEAQ. The CDR3 spans 14 residues. V shed 2 bases and J 4 bases; nucleotides not matched to a gene: 4. CDR3 residues: CASSLRQGGYGYTF. CDR3 in DNA: TGTGCCAGCAGCTTAAGACAGGGCGGCTATGGCTACACCTTC.

The chain couples TRBV7-3 to TRBJ2-1; 8 bases are shared with TRBD2. The CDR3 is 14 residues long. J was trimmed by 9 bases and V by 8 bases; bases with no gene match: 12. The V gene's germline CDR1 is SGHTA and CDR2 FQGTGA. The CDR3 protein is CASGNAGGRVEQFF. CDR3 sequence (DNA): TGTGCCAGCGGCAATGCGGGAGGAAGGGTTGAGCAGTTCTTC.

This clone was seen just once. The CDR3 DNA reads as TGTGCCAGCAGCCACCTCACTAGCGCCGGGGAGCTGTTTTTT. This encodes CASSHLTSAGELFF. The chain has TRBV5-8 and TRBJ2-2, with 7 bases lining up with TRBD2. V lost 4 bases, J lost 6 bases, and 6 bases stayed unmatched. This CDR3 has 14 amino acids. CDR1 is SGHTS and CDR2 is YDEGEE in the germline V gene.

This chain links TRBV5-4 with TRBJ2-2; D not resolved. The CDR3 is made up of 12 amino acids. Trimming removed 2 bases from V and 8 bases from J, with 7 bases in between. The germline V gene has CDR1 SGHNT and CDR2 YYREEE (reference sequence). CDR3 in DNA: TGTGCCAGCAGCTTAAATGGTGGGGAGCTGTTTTTT. This codes for CASSLNGGELFF.

J is TRBJ1-2 and V is TRBV28; D remains ambiguous. The V and J ends lost 7 bases and 7 bases respectively, with 10 bases between them. There are 11 residues in the CDR3. The germline CDR1 and CDR2 sequences are MDHEN and SYDVKM. CDR3 nucleotide sequence: TGTGCCAGCATTACCTTCCTTGGCTACACCTTC. Translation: CASITFLGYTF.

The chain couples TRBV15 to TRBJ1-4; D might be TRBD1 (5 bases). Germline V lookup: CDR1 LNHNV, CDR2 YYDKDF (reference sequence). V gave up 3 bases and J gave up 7 bases, with 21 bases separating them. The CDR3 is made up of 17 amino acids. CDR3 in amino acids: CATSRDPSTDLVEKLFF. As DNA, the CDR3 is TGTGCCACCAGCAGGGACCCGTCGACAGACCTGGTTGAAAAACTGTTTTTT. Full variable domain (outside the CDR3, taken from reference TRBV15 and TRBJ1-4): DAMVIQNPRYQVTQFGKPVTLSCSQTLNHNVMYWYQQKSSQAPKLLFHYYDKDFNNEADTPDNFQSRRPNTSFCFLDIRSPGLGDTAMYLCATSRDPSTDLVEKLFFGSGTQLSVL.

This chain uses TRBV5-1 with TRBJ2-2; 9 bases fit TRBD1. The CDR3 is made up of 16 amino acids. Germline lookup yields CDR1 SGHRS and CDR2 YFSETQ. Losses at the gene ends were 0 bases for V and 5 bases for J; bases not matched to a gene: 5. CDR3 sequence reads: CASSLGDRAETGELFF. In nucleotides, the CDR3 is TGCGCCAGCAGCTTGGGGGACAGGGCCGAGACCGGGGAGCTGTTTTTT. Supplemented by reference TRBV5-1 and TRBJ2-2, the full variable domain reads KAGVTQTPRYLIKTRGQQVTLSCSPISGHRSVSWYQQTPGQGLQFLFEYFSETQRNKGNFPGRFSGRQFSNSRSEMNVSTLELGDSALYLCASSLGDRAETGELFFGEGSRLTVL.

This chain connects TRBV10-1 to TRBJ2-2; 9 bases are a match to TRBD1. With V trimmed by 10 bases and J by 6 bases, 6 bases remained unmatched. The CDR3 is made up of 13 amino acids. Germline V gene sequence: CDR1 WNHNN, CDR2 SYGVQD (reference sequence). The CDR3 DNA sequence: TGCGCCACCCGGACAGGGGTCGCCGGGGAGCTGTTTTTT. Translation: CATRTGVAGELFF.

The chain couples TRBV27 to TRBJ2-3; weak D call: TRBD2 (5 bases). Germline V gives CDR1 MNHEY, CDR2 SMNVEV (reference sequence). V lost 0 bases and J lost 0, with 19 bases in between. The CDR3 length is 19 residues. CDR3 protein: CASSLSAVKGASSTDTQYF. CDR3 DNA: TGTGCCAGCAGTTTATCAGCTGTAAAGGGAGCCTCTAGCACAGATACGCAGTATTTT.

J is TRBJ2-2 and V is TRBV14; 11 nucleotides match TRBD2. V shed 3 bases, J shed 4 bases, and the junction held 7 bases outside the gene matches. Germline CDR1 reads SGHDN; CDR2 reads FVKESK. The CDR3 contains 17 residues. Here the CDR3 DNA reads TGTGCCAGCAGCCAGGGACTAGCGGCGGGGATCACCGGGGAGCTGTTTTTT. It specifies CASSQGLAAGITGELFF.

The V gene is TRBV6-6, the J gene TRBJ2-5, with D possibly called TRBD1 or TRBD2 (5 bases each). There are 14 residues in the CDR3. V shed 7 bases and J shed 7 bases, with 19 bases lying between them. Germline V gene data show CDR1 as MNHNY and CDR2 as SVGAGI (reference sequence). CDR3 amino acids: CASTGTGPSGTQYF. CDR3 nucleotides: TGTGCCAGCACTGGGACCGGGCCAAGTGGGACCCAGTACTTC.

The rearrangement uses TRBV28 and TRBJ2-4; TRBD2 matches 8 bases. The CDR3 covers 21 residues. J lost 0 bases, V lost 5 bases, and 21 bases had no gene match. Germline values: CDR1 MDHEN, CDR2 SYDVKM. The CDR3 loop is CASSPSKGGAGGTLAKNIQYF. The DNA for the CDR3 is TGTGCCAGCAGTCCCTCCAAGGGGGGGGCGGGAGGCACCTTAGCCAAAAACATTCAGTACTTC.